A selection of T cell receptor beta chains follows, all from one sample in a study of cytomegalovirus exposure and HLA in healthy donors. Only in-frame clones appear in the TCRdb table, and some are missing; sequencing was by immunoSEQ multiplex PCR. The sample has 100,000 to 150,000 clones; 15% to 20% are singletons. The sample was PBMCs. These receptors all come from a female donor in good health and CMV-seropositive. CDR3s include the opening cysteine and the closing phenylalanine or tryptophan. D genes are given only for firm matches. Size is stated for part of the rows, as once, few or many counts, or as a class when the clone is expanded.

j_call d_call clone_size v_call cdr3_aa cdr3_nt
TRBJ2-2 TRBD1 - TRBV14 CASSNTDGTGPNTGELFF TGTGCCAGCAGCAACACAGATGGGACAGGGCCAAACACCGGGGAGCTGTTTTTT
TRBJ1-6 - - TRBV5-6 CASSYSRDSSSYNSPLHF TGTGCCAGCAGCTACAGTAGGGACTCGAGCTCCTATAATTCACCCCTCCACTTT
TRBJ2-1 - few TRBV30 CAWSLGSSYNEQFF TGTGCCTGGAGTCTAGGCAGCTCCTACAATGAGCAGTTCTTC
TRBJ2-3 TRBD2 few TRBV10-3 CAISEASGYTDTQYF TGTGCCATCAGTGAGGCTAGCGGGTACACAGATACGCAGTATTTT
TRBJ2-1 - - TRBV4-2 CASSPGLGYNEQFF TGTGCCAGCAGCCCAGGACTTGGCTACAATGAGCAGTTCTTC
TRBJ1-2 TRBD1 few TRBV19 CASSPDRGGGYTF TGTGCCAGTAGTCCCGACAGGGGAGGTGGCTACACCTTC
TRBJ2-2 TRBD1 few TRBV5-4 CASSPRSGTGNTGELFF TGTGCCAGCAGCCCGAGATCCGGGACAGGGAACACCGGGGAGCTGTTTTTT
TRBJ1-1 - - TRBV7-9 CASSPPPGTEAFF TGTGCCAGCAGCCCACCCCCGGGGACTGAAGCTTTCTTT
TRBJ1-1 - few TRBV7-8 CASSHLGLGSPMNTEAFF TGTGCCAGCAGCCACCTAGGGTTGGGGAGCCCCATGAACACTGAAGCTTTCTTT
TRBJ2-4 TRBD2 few TRBV4-3 CASSQGEGIQYF TGCGCCAGCAGCCAAGGGGAGGGCATTCAGTACTTC
TRBJ2-1 - - TRBV27 CASSFEGANEQFF TGTGCCAGCAGTTTTGAAGGGGCTAATGAGCAGTTCTTC
TRBJ2-1 - few TRBV2 CASSEIWGHHNEQFF TGTGCCAGCAGTGAAATCTGGGGGCACCACAATGAGCAGTTCTTC
TRBJ1-1 - few TRBV2 CASSLWGVGTEAFF TGTGCCAGCAGTCTCTGGGGGGTAGGCACTGAAGCTTTCTTT
TRBJ2-5 - few TRBV10-3 CAISDFAGNQETQYF TGTGCCATCAGTGATTTCGCGGGGAACCAAGAGACCCAGTACTTC
TRBJ1-1 - few TRBV5-4 CASSLGPAVNTEAFF TGTGCCAGCAGCTTGGGCCCTGCAGTGAACACTGAAGCTTTCTTT
TRBJ1-5 - - TRBV7-2 CASSQTGNNNQPQHF TGTGCCAGCAGCCAAACAGGGAACAACAATCAGCCCCAGCATTTT
TRBJ2-5 - - TRBV23-1 CASTTGQSGIETQYF TGCGCCAGCACCACAGGACAGTCGGGCATTGAGACCCAGTACTTC
TRBJ2-1 - few TRBV29-1 CSGGTDTEQFF TGCAGCGGTGGGACTGACACTGAGCAGTTCTTC